This TCR beta chain was identified during a study of naive and memory T cell subsets. A note on this clonotype: Its matching antigen is unknown.

The treatment is: skin biopsy from PPD injection site in Mantoux-positive individual. An oligonucleotide containing a UMI was ligated to the 3' end of TCR cDNA. Individuals with a positive Mantoux test gave biopsies from PPD-injected skin. Cells were not sorted; total RNA input targeted about 1 to 1,100 ng. In germline, CDR1 is GTSNPN, CDR2 SVGIG (reference sequence). This CDR3 contains 14 residues. Trimming left V 7 bases short and J 6 bases short, with 18 bases between. Four PCR rounds used nested alpha and beta constant region primers plus the SP2 primer. TCRdb reprocessed the UMI-ligation and nested PCR reads with MiXCR, giving one entry per CDR3 protein. This table has more than 30,000 distinct CDR3 sequences, 9.5% to 11% appearing once. Study-level points and caveats: Reportedly, tuberculin skin test sites gave far more TCRs than other biopsies. More TCRs at tuberculin sites were read as hypersensitivity T cell infiltration.

The sequence was collected from an adult in good health. The gene calls are TRBV30 and TRBJ2-2; TRBD1 is a possible D gene (5 bases). Sequencing was performed on skin, taken from a tuberculin skin test site. The DNA of the CDR3 is TGTGCCTACACCTCCAGGGTCTGGGCCGGGGAGCTGTTTTTT. It encodes CAYTSRVWAGELFF. The full variable domain, its missing parts supplied by reference TRBV30 and TRBJ2-2, is SQTIHQWPATLVQPVGSPLSLECTVEGTSNPNLYWYRQAAGRGLQLLFYSVGIGQISSEVPQNLSASRPQDRQFILSSKKLLLSDSGFYLCAYTSRVWAGELFFGEGSRLTVL.